Following are 22 T cell receptor beta chains from one sample sequenced in a study of identifying expanded T cells in peripheral blood (dated 2019 in TCRdb). Libraries were prepared through the immunoSEQ multiplex PCR assay. In its TCRdb copy, this immuneACCESS table keeps in-frame sequences only and misses some clones. Where compared with another copy, unresolved V genes explain less than half of these, and the others have no known cause. Here the sample has around 100,000 clones; about 90% occur a single time. The ten largest clones capture more than 5.5% of the sample. The sample was blood. The receptor source for this set is a person aged 18 to 75 in good health.

The V and J genes are TRBV5-1 and TRBJ1-2, with 8 bases matching TRBD1. V lost 4 bases to trimming and J lost 4 bases; unmatched junction nucleotides: 18. Germline CDR1 SGHRS, CDR2 YFSETQ. The CDR3 length is 18 residues. The CDR3 loop reads CASSPPRTGSSQFYGYTF. DNA of the CDR3: TGCGCCAGCAGCCCACCTCGGACAGGGTCCAGCCAGTTCTATGGCTACACCTTC.

The chain couples TRBV15 to TRBJ2-1; perhaps TRBD2 as D (5 bases). This CDR3 spans 14 amino acids. V was clipped by 7 bases and J by 8 bases, with 18 bases between them. The germline V gene encodes CDR1 LNHNV and CDR2 YYDKDF (reference sequence). CDR3 bases: TGTGCCACCAAGCGAGACTACCAAGGTGATGAGCAGTTCTTC. This codes for CATKRDYQGDEQFF.

This clone has just a few counts. The rearrangement links TRBV10-3 to TRBJ1-6; TRBD1 agrees at 10 bases. Trimming took 2 bases from V and 9 from J; bases not matched to a gene: 10. This CDR3 contains 17 residues. The germline V gene has CDR1 ENHRY and CDR2 SYGVKD. For the CDR3, the DNA is TGTGCCATCAGTGAGCCCGGGACAGGGGTTGGAGGTTCACCCCTCCACTTT. It translates to CAISEPGTGVGGSPLHF.

This sequence joins TRBV6-1 and TRBJ2-3; TRBD2 matches at 7 bases. Germline loops: CDR1 MNHNS, CDR2 SASEGT. This CDR3 spans 15 amino acids. With V trimmed by 6 bases and J by 0 bases, 6 bases remained unmatched. CDR3 coding DNA: TGTGCCAGCAGACTCCTAGCGGTTAGCACAGATACGCAGTATTTT. It is translated as CASRLLAVSTDTQYF.

The V and J genes are TRBV7-9 and TRBJ2-3; tentative D call: TRBD1 (5 bases). CDR3 length: 15 residues. Trimming left V 5 bases short and J 2 bases short, with 14 bases between. Germline-derived CDR1 and CDR2 are SEHNR and FQNEAQ (reference sequence). CDR3 protein: CASSENRIFTDTQYF. The DNA for the CDR3 is TGTGCCAGCAGCGAAAACAGGATTTTCACAGATACGCAGTATTTT.

Of note for this clone: Other nucleotide sequences from this sample produce the same CDR3. This chain uses TRBV6-5 with TRBJ1-2, with D perhaps matching TRBD1 (6 bases). V lost 4 bases to trimming and J lost 6 bases, with 15 bases between them. This CDR3 comprises 14 residues. Germline CDR1 reads MNHEY; CDR2 reads SVGAGI. CDR3 coding DNA: TGTGCCAGCAGTTCGACTCCGGGGGCAAATGGCTACACCTTC. Protein: CASSSTPGANGYTF.

V is TRBV7-9 and J is TRBJ1-2; D is uncertain. The CDR3 has 15 residues. V was clipped by 0 bases and J by 6 bases, with 14 bases between them. Germline CDR1 and CDR2: SEHNR and FQNEAQ (reference sequence). The CDR3 nucleotides read TGTGCCAGCAGCTTAGCGGCCAGCATCACTAATGGCTACACCTTC. Translating it yields CASSLAASITNGYTF.

This chain links TRBV5-1 with TRBJ2-1; weak D call: TRBD1 (6 bases). CDR1 and CDR2 (germline): SGHRS, YFSETQ. This CDR3 is 13 amino acids long. Deletions cut 0 bases from V and 8 bases from J, with 9 bases between. CDR3 region: CASSLDTGYEQFF. Here the CDR3 DNA reads TGCGCCAGCAGCTTGGACACAGGGTATGAGCAGTTCTTC.

The chain carries TRBV5-1 and TRBJ1-2; D gene ambiguous. CDR1 is SGHRS and CDR2 is YFSETQ in the germline V gene. V lost 0 bases and J lost 0, with 3 bases in between. The CDR3 length is 13 residues. The CDR3 DNA reads as TGCGCCAGCAGCTTGGTGGCTAACTATGGCTACACCTTC. It codes for CASSLVANYGYTF.

Concerning this clone itself: A junction end diverges from the germline sequence, so it may reflect a read error. The J gene is TRBJ1-2, the V gene TRBV5-1; TRBD1 agrees at 8 bases. CDR3 length equals 13 residues. CDR1 SGHRS and CDR2 YFSETQ come from the germline V gene. This CDR3 is CASRSRGLGGYTF. CDR3 DNA: TGTGCCAGCAGGAGCAGGGGGCTCGGTGGCTACACCTTC.

V is TRBV27 and J is TRBJ2-5; D is possibly TRBD1 or TRBD2 (5 bases each). The CDR3 is 15 amino acids. With 2 bases removed from V and 2 bases from J, the gap between germline ends came to 12 bases. Looked up from germline, CDR1 is MNHEY and CDR2 is SMNVEV (reference sequence). CDR3 amino acids: CASSLLPGQQETQYF. The DNA for the CDR3 is TGTGCCAGCAGTTTACTGCCGGGGCAACAAGAGACCCAGTACTTC.

V and J are TRBV5-1 and TRBJ2-1; tentative D call: TRBD1 (6 bases). The CDR3 loop spans 15 amino acids. V gave up 1 base and J gave up 0 bases, with 8 bases separating them. Germline assignment: CDR1 SGHRS and CDR2 YFSETQ. The CDR3 is CASSLQGSSYNEQFF. For the CDR3, the DNA is TGCGCCAGCAGCTTGCAGGGGAGCTCCTACAATGAGCAGTTCTTC.

The rearrangement links TRBV19 to TRBJ2-3; D is unclear. Deletions cut 4 bases from V and 5 bases from J, with 4 bases between. Per the germline V gene, CDR1 is LNHDA and CDR2 is SQIVND (reference sequence). CDR3 length: 11 residues. DNA of the CDR3: TGTGCCAGTAGTACCATAGATACGCAGTATTTT. Translated: CASSTIDTQYF.

J is TRBJ2-7 and V is TRBV29-1, with no clear D. The germline V gene has CDR1 SQVTM and CDR2 ANQGSEA. Trimming cost V 6 bases and J 3 bases, with 9 bases left between them. The CDR3 consists of 11 residues. In DNA form, the CDR3 reads TGCAGCGTCGGAGATGGCTACGAGCAGTACTTC. This translates into CSVGDGYEQYF.

The chain couples TRBV27 to TRBJ2-7; tentatively, D is TRBD1 (5 bases). Per germline, CDR1 MNHEY and CDR2 SMNVEV (reference sequence). The CDR3 contains 14 residues. Deletions cut 3 bases from V and 0 bases from J, with 9 bases between. The DNA of the CDR3 is TGTGCCAGCAGTTTCAGGGCTAGCTCCTACGAGCAGTACTTC. Protein product: CASSFRASSYEQYF.

The chain couples TRBV30 to TRBJ2-5, with no clear D. Trimming cost V 8 bases and J 0 bases, with 16 bases left between them. Germline V gives CDR1 GTSNPN, CDR2 SVGIG (reference sequence). The CDR3 is made up of 14 amino acids. The CDR3 bases are TGTGCCCATGGGGTCGACGGCCACCAAGAGACCCAGTACTTC. Its translation is CAHGVDGHQETQYF.

This clone was counted between two and nine times. The chain carries TRBV30 and TRBJ1-1; D may be TRBD1 (5 bases). Trimming cost V 2 bases and J 3 bases, with 10 bases left between them. The V gene's germline CDR1 is GTSNPN and CDR2 SVGIG (reference sequence). There are 13 residues in the CDR3. CDR3 DNA sequence: TGTGCCTGGAGTCTCCCGGGGGACACTGAAGCTTTCTTT. Translation: CAWSLPGDTEAFF.

This clone has a single count. The chain uses TRBV30 and TRBJ2-7; 8 bases are shared with TRBD1. The CDR3 contains 15 residues. The ends lost 3 bases at V and 1 base at J; junction bases unmatched: 8. Per germline, CDR1 GTSNPN and CDR2 SVGIG (reference sequence). CDR3 protein: CAWRPRDRFSYEQYF. In DNA, the CDR3 is TGTGCCTGGAGGCCCCGGGACAGGTTTTCCTACGAGCAGTACTTC.

This clone was observed a single time. Other DNA sequences of this sample code for an identical CDR3. V usage is TRBV14 and J usage is TRBJ1-2, with 9 bases matching TRBD1. The V gene end was trimmed by 2 bases and the J gene end by 8 bases; junction bases not matched to a gene: 6. Germline V lookup: CDR1 SGHDN, CDR2 FVKESK. The CDR3 contains 14 residues. The CDR3 loop reads CASSQLGQGNGYTF. The DNA of the CDR3 is TGTGCCAGCAGCCAACTCGGACAGGGGAACGGCTACACCTTC. Filled out from reference TRBV14 and TRBJ1-2, the complete variable domain reads EAGVTQFPSHSVIEKGQTVTLRCDPISGHDNLYWYRRVMGKEIKFLLHFVKESKQDESGMPNNRFLAERTGGTYSTLKVQPAELEDSGVYFCASSQLGQGNGYTFGSGTRLTVV.

V gene TRBV19 combines with J gene TRBJ2-2; D unclear. V shed 3 bases and J shed 2 bases, with 13 bases lying between them. Germline CDR1 LNHDA, CDR2 SQIVND (reference sequence). This CDR3 has 16 residues. CDR3 region: CASSIRTQLNTGELFF. DNA for the CDR3: TGTGCCAGTAGTATCCGGACCCAATTAAACACCGGGGAGCTGTTTTTT.

J is TRBJ2-3 and V is TRBV12-5; D remains unclear. The CDR3 is made up of 13 amino acids. V was pared by 6 bases and J by 3 bases, with 10 bases between. Germline V gene data show CDR1 as LGHNT and CDR2 as FRNRAP. The CDR3 DNA is TGTGCTAGTGGACCCTACAGAACAGATACGCAGTATTTT. Its translation: CASGPYRTDTQYF.

The J gene is TRBJ2-3, the V gene TRBV2; D tentatively reads TRBD1 or TRBD2 (6 bases each). V lost 3 bases and J lost 6, with 13 bases in between. The CDR3 length is 14 residues. Germline V gene sequence: CDR1 SNHLY, CDR2 FYNNEI. CDR3 in DNA: TGTGCCAGCAGTGAGGGGGGCCGCTCCGATACGCAGTATTTT. Amino acid sequence: CASSEGGRSDTQYF.